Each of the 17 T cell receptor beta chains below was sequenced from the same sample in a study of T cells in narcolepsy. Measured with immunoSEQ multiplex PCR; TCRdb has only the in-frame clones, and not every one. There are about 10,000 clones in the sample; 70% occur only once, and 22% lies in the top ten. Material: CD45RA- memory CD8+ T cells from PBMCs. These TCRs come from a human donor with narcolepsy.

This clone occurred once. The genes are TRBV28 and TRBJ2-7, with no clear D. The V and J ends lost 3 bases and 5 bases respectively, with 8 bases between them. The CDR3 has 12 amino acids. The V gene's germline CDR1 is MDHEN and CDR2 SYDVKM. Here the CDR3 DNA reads TGTGCCAGCAGTTTCGAGTGGGACGAGCAGTACTTC. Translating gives CASSFEWDEQYF. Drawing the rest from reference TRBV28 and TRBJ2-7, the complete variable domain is DVKVTQSSRYLVKRTGEKVFLECVQDMDHENMFWYRQDPGLGLRLIYFSYDVKMKEKGDIPEGYSVSREKKERFSLILESASTNQTSMYLCASSFEWDEQYFGPGTRLTVT.

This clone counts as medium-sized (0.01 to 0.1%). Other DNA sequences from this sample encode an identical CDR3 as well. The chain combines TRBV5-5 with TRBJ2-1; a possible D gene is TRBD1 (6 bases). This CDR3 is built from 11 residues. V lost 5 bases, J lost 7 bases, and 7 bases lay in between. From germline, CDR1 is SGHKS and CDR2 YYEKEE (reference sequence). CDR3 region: CASSQGNEQFF. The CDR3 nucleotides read TGTGCCAGCAGTCAGGGGAATGAGCAGTTCTTC.

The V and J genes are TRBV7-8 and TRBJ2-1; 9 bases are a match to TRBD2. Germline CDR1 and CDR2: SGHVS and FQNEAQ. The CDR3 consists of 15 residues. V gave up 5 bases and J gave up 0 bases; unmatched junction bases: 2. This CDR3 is CASSISGGSYNEQFF. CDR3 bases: TGTGCCAGCAGCATTAGCGGGGGCTCCTACAATGAGCAGTTCTTC.

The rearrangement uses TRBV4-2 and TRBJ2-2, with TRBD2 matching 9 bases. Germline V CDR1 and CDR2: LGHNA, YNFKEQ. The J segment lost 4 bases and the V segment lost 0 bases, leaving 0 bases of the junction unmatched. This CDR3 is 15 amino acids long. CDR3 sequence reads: CASSQETSGTGELFF. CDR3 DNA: TGTGCCAGCAGCCAAGAGACTAGCGGCACCGGGGAGCTGTTTTTT.

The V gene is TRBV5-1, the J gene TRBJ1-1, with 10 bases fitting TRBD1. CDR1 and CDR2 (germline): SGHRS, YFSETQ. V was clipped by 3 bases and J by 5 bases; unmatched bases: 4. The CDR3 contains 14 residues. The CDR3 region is CASSSGTGETEAFF. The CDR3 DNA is TGCGCCAGCAGCTCCGGGACAGGGGAGACTGAAGCTTTCTTT.

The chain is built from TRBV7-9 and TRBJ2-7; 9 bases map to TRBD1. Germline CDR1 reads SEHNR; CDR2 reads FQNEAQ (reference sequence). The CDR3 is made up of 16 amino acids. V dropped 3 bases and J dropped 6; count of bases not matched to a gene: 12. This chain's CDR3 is CASSFNKDRGSFEQYF. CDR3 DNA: TGTGCCAGCAGCTTCAATAAGGACAGGGGATCGTTCGAGCAGTACTTC. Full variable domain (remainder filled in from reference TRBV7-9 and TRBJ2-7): DTGVSQNPRHKITKRGQNVTFRCDPISEHNRLYWYRQTLGQGPEFLTYFQNEAQLEKSRLLSDRFSAERPKGSFSTLEIQRTEQGDSAMYLCASSFNKDRGSFEQYFGPGTRLTVT.

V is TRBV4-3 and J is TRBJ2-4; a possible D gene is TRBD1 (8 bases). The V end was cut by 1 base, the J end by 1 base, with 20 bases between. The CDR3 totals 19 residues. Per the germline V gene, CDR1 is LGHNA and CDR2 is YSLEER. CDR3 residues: CASSQGAGGARGAKNIQYF. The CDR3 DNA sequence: TGCGCCAGCAGCCAAGGGGCAGGGGGCGCGCGGGGGGCCAAAAACATTCAGTACTTC.

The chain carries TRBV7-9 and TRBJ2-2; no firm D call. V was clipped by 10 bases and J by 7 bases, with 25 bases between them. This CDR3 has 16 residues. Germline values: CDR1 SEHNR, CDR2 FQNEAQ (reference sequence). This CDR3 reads CATPPSALAYNGELFF. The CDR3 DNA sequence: TGTGCCACGCCCCCCTCGGCGTTGGCCTACAACGGGGAGCTGTTTTTT.

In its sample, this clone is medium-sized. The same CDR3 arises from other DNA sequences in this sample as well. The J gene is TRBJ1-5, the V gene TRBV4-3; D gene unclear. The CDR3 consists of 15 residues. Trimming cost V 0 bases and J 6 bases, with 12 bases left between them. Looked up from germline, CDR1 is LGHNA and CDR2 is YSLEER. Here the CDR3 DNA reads TGCGCCAGCAGCCAAGATCGAGGCGTTGGTCAGCCCCAGCATTTT. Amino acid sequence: CASSQDRGVGQPQHF.

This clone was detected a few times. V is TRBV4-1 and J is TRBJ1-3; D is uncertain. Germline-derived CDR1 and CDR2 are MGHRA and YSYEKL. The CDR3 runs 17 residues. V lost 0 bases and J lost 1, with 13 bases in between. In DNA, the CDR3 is TGCGCCAGCAGCCAAGATGATAGTGGATTTTCTGGAAACACCATATATTTT. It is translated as CASSQDDSGFSGNTIYF.

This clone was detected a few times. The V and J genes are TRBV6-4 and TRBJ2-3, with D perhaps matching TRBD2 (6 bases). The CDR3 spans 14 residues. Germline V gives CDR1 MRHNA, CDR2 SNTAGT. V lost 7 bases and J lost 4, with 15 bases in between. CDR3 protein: CASNSGEGSDTQYF. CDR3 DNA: TGTGCCAGCAACTCGGGAGAAGGTTCAGATACGCAGTATTTT.

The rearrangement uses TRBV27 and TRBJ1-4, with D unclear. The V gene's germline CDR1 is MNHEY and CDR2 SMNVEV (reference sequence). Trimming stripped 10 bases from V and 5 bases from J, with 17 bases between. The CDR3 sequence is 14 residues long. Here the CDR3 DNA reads TGTGCCACTTCGAAACGCAGCCAAAATGAAAAACTGTTTTTT. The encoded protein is CATSKRSQNEKLFF.

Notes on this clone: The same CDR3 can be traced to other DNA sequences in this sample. The CDR3 is CASSLGQGGYEQYF. CDR3 nucleotides: TGTGCCAGCAGTTTAGGACAGGGTGGTTACGAGCAGTACTTC. The V call is TRBV28, the J call TRBJ2-7, with TRBD1 matching over 8 bases. The CDR3 is 14 residues long. The ends lost 2 bases at V and 4 bases at J; junction bases unmatched: 4. Germline V gene lookup returns CDR1 MDHEN and CDR2 SYDVKM.

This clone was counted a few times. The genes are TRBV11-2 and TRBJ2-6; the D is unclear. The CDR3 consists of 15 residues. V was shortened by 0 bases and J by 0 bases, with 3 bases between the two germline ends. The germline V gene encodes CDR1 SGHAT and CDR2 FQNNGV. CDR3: CASSLDLSGANVLTF. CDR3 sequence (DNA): TGTGCCAGCAGCTTAGATCTCTCTGGGGCCAACGTCCTGACTTTC.

CDR3 loop: CASSYIDLGEQFF. CDR3 nucleotide sequence: TGTGCCAGCAGCTATATCGATCTAGGTGAGCAGTTCTTC. The rearrangement links TRBV7-8 to TRBJ2-1, with no clear D. From germline, CDR1 is SGHVS and CDR2 FQNEAQ. V lost 4 bases to trimming and J lost 9 bases, with 13 bases between them. There are 13 residues in the CDR3.

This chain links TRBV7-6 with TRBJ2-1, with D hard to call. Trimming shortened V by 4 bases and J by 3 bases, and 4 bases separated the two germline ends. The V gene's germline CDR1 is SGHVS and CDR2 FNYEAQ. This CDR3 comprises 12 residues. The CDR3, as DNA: TGTGCCAGCAGCTCCGGCTACAATGAGCAGTTCTTC. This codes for CASSSGYNEQFF.

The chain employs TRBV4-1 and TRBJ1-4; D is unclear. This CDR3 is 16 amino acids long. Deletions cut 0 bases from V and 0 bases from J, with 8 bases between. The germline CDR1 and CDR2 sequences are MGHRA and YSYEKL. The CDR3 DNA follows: TGCGCCAGCAGCCAAGATAACGGGGCAACTAATGAAAAACTGTTTTTT. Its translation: CASSQDNGATNEKLFF.